This is a list of T cell receptor beta chains from one sample in a study of CD8+CD57+ T cells in acquired aplastic anemia. TCRdb analysed the reads with MiXCR anew, one entry per CDR3 protein. This sample yields more than 150,000 distinct CDR3 sequences, of which approximately 48% are seen a single time; over 7.5% belongs to the top ten. Sequencing was done on a sample of sorted CD4+, CD8+, or CD8+CD57+ T cells (not recorded which) from PBMCs. These receptors were obtained from a human donor with aplastic anemia. Each CDR3 is given with its conserved first and last residue. The order of the fields is V gene, clone size, D gene, J gene, CDR3 DNA, CDR3 protein. A D gene is named only where the DNA matches it firmly. Size tells how often a clone was seen (once, few, many) or the class of an expanded clone, and some rows leave it out.

TRBV10-3,.,TRBD1,TRBJ1-4,TGTGCCATCAGTGAGGGACAGGGGGCCTCTACCTCAGAAAAACTGTTTTTT,CAISEGQGASTSEKLFF
TRBV20-1,.,.,TRBJ2-7,TGCAGTGCTAGTGCGCAGCGGATGAACTACGAGCAGTACTTC,CSASAQRMNYEQYF
TRBV7-9,.,.,TRBJ2-5,TGTGCTAGCAGCTTAGGGGTACATCAAGAGACCCAGTACTTC,CASSLGVHQETQYF
TRBV4-2,once,.,TRBJ2-2,TGTGCCAGCAGCCCTTTCGGGGGCGGGGGAACCGGGGAGCTGTTTTTT,CASSPFGGGGTGELFF
TRBV15,.,.,TRBJ2-5,TGTGCCACCAGCAGAGATCGGGCTCAAGAGACCCAGTACTTC,CATSRDRAQETQYF
TRBV18,.,TRBD2,TRBJ2-2,TGTGCCAGCCAGCGGGAGGGACGTACCGGGGAGCTGTTTTTT,CASQREGRTGELFF
TRBV7-9,many,TRBD2,TRBJ2-1,TGTGCCAGCAGTCAGACTAGCGCCAATGAGCAGTTCTTC,CASSQTSANEQFF
TRBV2,many,.,TRBJ1-6,TGTGCCAGCAGTCCAACGGGGGGAATAGGTAATTCACCCCTCCACTTT,CASSPTGGIGNSPLHF
TRBV27,few,.,TRBJ1-1,TGTGCCAGCTCCACCGCGGGGGGGAGGGGGTTGAACACTGAAGCTTTCTTT,CASSTAGGRGLNTEAFF
TRBV7-9,.,.,TRBJ2-7,TGTGCCAGCAGCTTGACAGCGCGCGAGCAGTACTTC,CASSLTAREQYF
TRBV7-9,.,TRBD2,TRBJ2-7,TGTGCCAGCAGCTTAATAGCGGGATTACCGTCGGAGCAGTACTTC,CASSLIAGLPSEQYF
TRBV14,.,TRBD2,TRBJ2-5,TGTGCCAGCAGCCAAGATCTAAGCGGGGGTCCGGGGGAGACCCAGTACTTC,CASSQDLSGGPGETQYF
TRBV7-9,.,.,TRBJ2-7,TGTGCCAGCAGCTTAAGGTTGGGGGCAGTCGACGAGCAGTACTTC,CASSLRLGAVDEQYF
TRBV6-2/TRBV6-3,.,TRBD2,TRBJ2-6,TGTGCCAGCAGTTACCCAGAGAGCGGGGGGGCGGCTGGGGCCAACGTCCTGACTTTC,CASSYPESGGAAGANVLTF
TRBV20-1,.,.,TRBJ2-3,TGCAGTGCTGGGAGCCAAGATACGCAGTATTTT,CSAGSQDTQYF
TRBV6-5,many,.,TRBJ2-5,TGTGCCAGTTACGCGGGATCCCAAGAGACCCAGTACTTC,CASYAGSQETQYF
TRBV7-3,.,.,TRBJ2-1,TGTGCCAGCAGCCAACCGACGACCAGCAATGAGCAGTTCTTC,CASSQPTTSNEQFF
TRBV10-3,.,.,TRBJ1-2,TGTGCCATCTCGAGTGGAAGGGACTACACCTTC,CAISSGRDYTF
TRBV27,.,.,TRBJ1-2,TGTGCCAGCGCGGAGAATCCTAACTATGGCTACACCTTC,CASAENPNYGYTF
TRBV20-1,.,TRBD1,TRBJ1-6,TGCAGTGCTAGAGACGACAGGGGTAATTCACCCCTCCACTTT,CSARDDRGNSPLHF
TRBV7-8,many,.,TRBJ1-1,TGTGCCAGCAGCACACAGGTGTACGCTGAAGCTTTCTTT,CASSTQVYAEAFF
TRBV7-6,.,TRBD2,TRBJ2-7,TGTGCCAGCAGAGCCGAGAGCGGGGGGACGACCTCCTACGAGCAGTACTTC,CASRAESGGTTSYEQYF